The clone carrying this T cell receptor (beta chain) was detected many times. Its antigen is unidentified. These data originate in a study of T cell repertoires in cytomegalovirus infection. Study summary: Epitope selection comprised recently identified HLA-C-restricted CMV epitopes and well-studied HLA-B-restricted CMV epitopes. Study-level results: Summed frequency of public TCR beta families distinguished CMV carriers with the relevant HLA. The ex vivo response was dominated by HLA-C-restricted CMV-specific TCR beta clonotypes.

MiXCR, applied by TCRdb to the reads, yields one record per CDR3 protein. The repertoire holds 800,000 to 950,000 distinct CDR3 sequences, with over 25% as singletons. Trimming took 5 bases from V and 5 from J, leaving 7 bases between them. This CDR3 has 12 amino acids. The V gene's germline CDR1 is SGHVS and CDR2 FNYEAQ. The material sequenced was cultured CD8+ T cells from PBMCs, taken from culture after CMV antigen stimulation. The chain recombines TRBV7-6 with TRBJ2-1; no clear D gene. The sequence was obtained from a human donor in good health (CMV status not recorded). Some clones in this sample may be carry-over from other donors' samples. The chain's CDR3 is CASSTGHNEQFF. In DNA form, the CDR3 reads TGTGCCAGCAGCACCGGACACAATGAGCAGTTCTTC.